The clone carrying this T cell receptor (beta chain) was seen repeatedly, ten times or more. Per the germline V gene, CDR1 is DFQATT and CDR2 is SNEGSKA (reference sequence). Trimming pared 0 bases from V and 2 bases from J, leaving 14 bases between. This CDR3 is 16 amino acids long. PBMCs originated in about 10 ml of fresh peripheral blood. RNA transcripts were the template, and TCR beta CDR3 regions were amplified from them. HTBI primers served in a first-round RT-PCR, which a second-round multiplex PCR followed. MiXCR was run by TCRdb on the multiplex PCR reads, yielding one entry per CDR3 protein. The sample contains about 400,000 distinct CDR3 sequences, roughly 18% of which appear only once. This specimen comes from a study of Graves' ophthalmopathy and Graves' hyperthyroidism.

The origin of this receptor is a woman aged 18-29 years with Graves' ophthalmopathy. This chain links TRBV20-1 with TRBJ1-3; D not certain. The sample was peripheral blood. The CDR3 coding sequence is TGCAGTGCTAGAGATCGAGAGCTGGAAACTGGAAACACCATATATTTT. Translated, it gives CSARDRELETGNTIYF.